Presented here are 16 T cell receptor beta chains from one specimen sequenced in a study of T-cell reconstitution after alpha-beta-depleted transplantation in children. This sample's TCRbeta library carried unique molecular identifier barcodes. TCRdb re-derived calls from the PCR reads in MiXCR, one entry per CDR3 protein. Among more than 250,000 distinct CDR3 sequences listed, more than 8% were seen once. The specimen comprised PBMCs from the stem cell graft donor, sampled from the stem cell graft. The source is a human donor who donated a stem cell graft to a child with SCID.

V gene TRBV27 combines with J gene TRBJ1-2; D unclear. The germline V and J ends were trimmed by 4 bases and 4 bases, with 16 bases remaining between them. The CDR3 extends over 15 amino acids. Germline V gene sequence: CDR1 MNHEY, CDR2 SMNVEV (reference sequence). The CDR3 here is CASSSPEDSVYGYTF. The CDR3 bases are TGTGCCAGCAGTTCCCCCGAGGATTCAGTCTATGGCTACACCTTC.

This CDR3 reads CSADGPSSYNEQFF. Written as DNA, the CDR3 is TGCAGTGCTGATGGCCCGAGCTCCTACAATGAGCAGTTCTTC. This chain uses TRBV20-1 with TRBJ2-1; unclear D gene. Trimming pared 5 bases from V and 0 bases from J, leaving 11 bases between. The CDR3 runs to 14 residues. From germline, CDR1 is DFQATT and CDR2 SNEGSKA (reference sequence).

This clonotype has just a few counts. The V and J genes are TRBV6-2 or TRBV6-3 and TRBJ1-3, with 8 positions matching TRBD1. This CDR3 is built from 16 residues. The germline V gene encodes CDR1 MNHEY and CDR2 SVGEGT. J gave up 1 base and V 6 bases, and 8 bases lay outside the gene matches. The CDR3: CASRKDRVRSGNTIYF. DNA for the CDR3: TGTGCCAGCAGGAAGGACAGGGTTCGTTCTGGAAACACCATATATTTT.

The V gene is TRBV6-2 or TRBV6-3, the J gene TRBJ2-3, with D perhaps given as TRBD1 or TRBD2 (6 bases each). CDR3 length equals 18 residues. In germline, CDR1 is MNHEY, CDR2 SVGEGT. V was shortened by 6 bases and J by 0 bases, with 22 bases between the two germline ends. The CDR3 nucleotides read TGTGCCAGCAGCGCTACAAGAGCCGGGGGACAAAGCACAGATACGCAGTATTTT. Translation gives CASSATRAGGQSTDTQYF.

The V call is TRBV6-5, the J call TRBJ2-1; the D is unclear. Germline lookup yields CDR1 MNHEY and CDR2 SVGAGI. CDR3 length equals 17 residues. Deletions cut 0 bases from V and 0 bases from J, with 12 bases between. This CDR3 is CASSYSPDGASYNEQFF. CDR3 bases: TGTGCCAGCAGTTACTCCCCTGACGGAGCCTCCTACAATGAGCAGTTCTTC.

This clonotype was observed a few times. V is TRBV3-1 and J is TRBJ2-5; D is unclear. The CDR3 consists of 16 residues. V was trimmed by 1 base and J by 0 bases, leaving 12 bases between them. Germline V lookup: CDR1 LGHDT, CDR2 YNNKEL (reference sequence). The CDR3 region has the DNA TGTGCCAGCAGCCAAGGATTCGCGCACTACCAAGAGACCCAGTACTTC. Its protein product is CASSQGFAHYQETQYF.

This clonotype was seen more than once but under ten times. J is TRBJ2-1 and V is TRBV5-1; D remains ambiguous. Germline-derived CDR1 and CDR2 are SGHRS and YFSETQ. V was trimmed by 0 bases and J by 16 bases, leaving 14 bases between them. The CDR3 totals 12 residues. This CDR3 is CASSLALGDCFF. In DNA form, the CDR3 reads TGCGCCAGCAGCTTGGCATTGGGTGATTGCTTCTTC.

This clonotype was seen more than once but under ten times. The gene calls are TRBV7-6 and TRBJ2-5; possible D gene TRBD2, 6 bases. Germline loops: CDR1 SGHVS, CDR2 FNYEAQ. V was pared by 5 bases and J by 2 bases, with 21 bases between. There are 17 residues in the CDR3. The CDR3 protein is CASSAQRGGVSQETQYF. As DNA, the CDR3 is TGTGCCAGCAGCGCTCAGAGGGGCGGGGTATCGCAAGAGACCCAGTACTTC.

The table lists this clonotype with a few counts. The CDR3 sequence is CSAEKPSGAMNTEAFF. CDR3 nucleotides: TGCAGTGCTGAGAAACCATCAGGGGCTATGAACACTGAAGCTTTCTTT. V gene TRBV20-1 combines with J gene TRBJ1-1, with D perhaps matching TRBD1 (6 bases). Germline loops: CDR1 DFQATT, CDR2 SNEGSKA (reference sequence). The V and J ends lost 5 bases and 0 bases respectively, with 19 bases between them. The CDR3 loop spans 16 amino acids.

This sequence joins TRBV7-9 and TRBJ2-7; perhaps TRBD2 as D (5 bases). Germline CDR1 SEHNR, CDR2 FQNEAQ (reference sequence). Trimming left V 3 bases short and J 0 bases short, with 9 bases between. The CDR3 runs 14 residues. The CDR3 nucleotides read TGTGCCAGCAGCTTTCTGGGAGACTCCTACGAGCAGTACTTC. Its protein is CASSFLGDSYEQYF.

In this sample, this clonotype turned up many times. V usage is TRBV12-3 or TRBV12-4 and J usage is TRBJ1-5, with 7 positions matching TRBD1. This CDR3 has 15 amino acids. The junction had 6 bases not matched to a gene; V was cut back by 5 bases and J by 2 bases. The CDR3 sequence: CASSPQGLGNQPQHF. Here the CDR3 DNA reads TGTGCCAGCAGTCCACAGGGGTTGGGCAATCAGCCCCAGCATTTT.

The chain joins TRBV7-9 to TRBJ1-2; D gene uncertain. The V end was cut by 5 bases, the J end by 3 bases, with 4 bases between. The CDR3 has 11 residues. The germline V gene encodes CDR1 SEHNR and CDR2 FQNEAQ (reference sequence). The DNA for the CDR3 is TGTGCCAGCAGCCGGGACTATGGCTACACCTTC. Amino acid sequence: CASSRDYGYTF.

This clonotype occurred many times. The V gene is TRBV5-1, the J gene TRBJ1-1; unclear D gene. Trimming took off 2 bases at V and 0 bases at J, with 5 bases between the two ends. This CDR3 contains 13 residues. CDR1 is SGHRS and CDR2 is YFSETQ in the germline V gene. The CDR3 DNA follows: TGCGCCAGCAGCTTCACAGTGAACACTGAAGCTTTCTTT. This sequence encodes CASSFTVNTEAFF. Drawing the rest from reference TRBV5-1 and TRBJ1-1, the complete variable domain is KAGVTQTPRYLIKTRGQQVTLSCSPISGHRSVSWYQQTPGQGLQFLFEYFSETQRNKGNFPGRFSGRQFSNSRSEMNVSTLELGDSALYLCASSFTVNTEAFFGQGTRLTVV.

V is TRBV5-1 and J is TRBJ2-2; D is perhaps TRBD2 (5 bases). Trimming pared 2 bases from V and 0 bases from J, leaving 11 bases between. Germline V gives CDR1 SGHRS, CDR2 YFSETQ. CDR3 length: 16 amino acids. The CDR3 loop is CASSLTQDSNTGELFF. CDR3 in DNA: TGCGCCAGCAGCTTAACCCAGGACTCGAACACCGGGGAGCTGTTTTTT.

The J gene is TRBJ2-3, the V gene TRBV9; the D is unclear. Germline assignment: CDR1 SGDLS and CDR2 YYNGEE. With 1 base removed from V and 0 bases from J, the gap between germline ends came to 6 bases. The CDR3 is 14 residues long. CDR3 residues: CASSVLRSTDTQYF. The DNA of the CDR3 is TGTGCCAGCAGCGTACTCCGGAGCACAGATACGCAGTATTTT.

This clonotype was counted ten times or more. The chain uses TRBV20-1 and TRBJ1-1, with D perhaps TRBD1 (6 bases). The germline V gene has CDR1 DFQATT and CDR2 SNEGSKA (reference sequence). V lost 6 bases to trimming and J lost 6 bases, with 11 bases between them. The CDR3 is 11 residues long. The CDR3 DNA reads TGCAGTGCCCGGGACACCCCTGAAGCTTTCTTT. The encoded protein is CSARDTPEAFF.